The source of this T cell receptor (beta chain) is a study of CD8+ T cells in alopecia areata. RNA was extracted and reverse transcribed into cDNA as the sequencing template. The method was immunoSEQ multiplex PCR; TCRdb's version includes in-frame clones alone and lacks a portion of them. This table holds approximately 150,000 clones, 58% found once. Germline V lookup: CDR1 SQVTM, CDR2 ANQGSEA. The CDR3 covers 11 residues. V was clipped by 3 bases and J by 3 bases, with 4 bases between them. Regarding treatment: oral pan-JAK inhibitor, 5-10 mg twice daily. Investigators sorted PBMCs to obtain both CD4+ and CD8+ T cells. Study-level findings and limits: Researchers say the link of baseline CD8+ expansion to response remains uncertain, with one nonresponder.

A word on this clone: Antigen: not known. The same CDR3 can be traced to other DNA sequences in this sample.

Material: CD4+ T cells sorted from blood, obtained at approximately week 61, from a patient treated with tofacitinib. The V and J genes are TRBV29-1 and TRBJ2-3; no clear D. The TCR comes from a human donor with alopecia areata. Here the CDR3 reads CSVERTDTQYF. Here the CDR3 DNA reads TGCAGCGTTGAGAGGACAGATACGCAGTATTTT.